One sample yielded the 13 T cell receptor beta chains listed below, sequenced in a study of cytomegalovirus exposure and HLA in healthy donors. Primers: 60 Vbeta forward and 13 Jbeta reverse. The assay was immunoSEQ multiplex PCR, and TCRdb's table has in-frame clones only and misses some. Among roughly 98,000 clones listed, under 85% were seen once. Sequences were obtained from PBMCs. The receptors here all came from a woman in her seventies in good health and CMV-seropositive.

The CDR3 spells CASSLTSGREQYF. CDR3 in DNA: TGTGCCAGCAGCTTAACGTCAGGGCGGGAGCAGTACTTC. The rearrangement joins TRBV7-3 to TRBJ2-5; 7 bases map to TRBD2. This CDR3 has 13 residues. J lost 11 bases, V lost 0 bases, and 6 bases had no gene match. CDR1 is SGHTA, CDR2 FQGTGA, per germline. Combining the CDR3 with reference TRBV7-3 and TRBJ2-5 gives the whole variable domain GAGVSQTPSNKVTEKGKYVELRCDPISGHTALYWYRQSLGQGPEFLIYFQGTGAADDSGLPNDRFFAVRPEGSVSTLKIQRTERGDSAVYLCASSLTSGREQYFGPGTRLLVL.

The chain is built from TRBV7-9 and TRBJ1-6; unclear D gene. The CDR3 runs 18 residues. The ends were cut back, 5 bases at V and 2 bases at J, with 19 bases in the middle. CDR1 is SEHNR and CDR2 is FQNEAQ in the germline V gene (reference sequence). Here the CDR3 reads CASSEVAFFSPYNSPLHF. The DNA of the CDR3 is TGTGCCAGCAGCGAAGTGGCTTTTTTTAGCCCCTATAATTCACCCCTCCACTTT.

This clone occurred a few times. The chain joins TRBV6-6 to TRBJ1-1, with 8 nucleotides matching TRBD1. CDR3 length: 16 amino acids. V lost 0 bases, J lost 1 base, and 4 bases stayed unmatched. Germline V CDR1 and CDR2: MNHNY, SVGAGI (reference sequence). CDR3 in amino acids: CASSYSAGGRNTEAFF. The CDR3 coding sequence is TGTGCCAGCAGTTACTCTGCAGGGGGCCGGAACACTGAAGCTTTCTTT.

DNA of the CDR3: TGTGCCAGCACCTATTCGGCGGGGGAAAACTATGGCTACACCTTC. Translation gives CASTYSAGENYGYTF. V is TRBV5-5 and J is TRBJ1-2; D is perhaps TRBD1 (5 bases). Trimming took 6 bases from V and 2 from J, leaving 17 bases between them. The CDR3 consists of 15 residues. CDR1 SGHKS and CDR2 YYEKEE come from the germline V gene (reference sequence). The whole variable domain, filled in from reference TRBV5-5 and TRBJ1-2, reads DAGVTQSPTHLIKTRGQQVTLRCSPISGHKSVSWYQQVLGQGPQFIFQYYEKEERGRGNFPDRFSARQFPNYSSELNVNALLLGDSALYLCASTYSAGENYGYTFGSGTRLTVV.

This sequence joins TRBV6-1 and TRBJ2-1; 11 bases agree with TRBD2. The CDR3 is 15 amino acids. J lost 10 bases, V lost 4 bases, and 9 bases had no gene match. From germline, CDR1 is MNHNS and CDR2 SASEGT. DNA for the CDR3: TGTGCCAGCAGTGTTTCGGGACTAGCGGTTTTGGAGCAGTTCTTC. This gives the protein CASSVSGLAVLEQFF.

This clone was seen a single time. V and J are TRBV19 and TRBJ1-3; 8 bases fit TRBD1. There are 17 residues in the CDR3. The V and J ends lost 0 bases and 2 bases, in that order; junction bases with no gene match: 6. Germline V gene data show CDR1 as LNHDA and CDR2 as SQIVND (reference sequence). The CDR3 region is CASSIEIRGRPGNTIYF. CDR3 bases: TGTGCCAGTAGTATAGAGATCAGGGGGCGACCTGGAAACACCATATATTTT.

J is TRBJ1-2 and V is TRBV27; 8 bases line up with TRBD1. Germline CDR1 MNHEY, CDR2 SMNVEV (reference sequence). With 5 bases clipped from V and 2 bases from J, the junction kept 4 bases outside the gene matches. The CDR3 covers 14 residues. The CDR3, as DNA: TGTGCCAGCAGTCTCGCAGGGGGCAACTATGGCTACACCTTC. This encodes CASSLAGGNYGYTF.

CDR3 nucleotides: TGTGCCAGTAATCCGGGACTAGCGGGATCAGGCCGGTACAGGTATGAGCAGTTCTTC. As protein: CASNPGLAGSGRYRYEQFF. The gene calls are TRBV19 and TRBJ2-1; 13 bases match TRBD2. The germline V gene has CDR1 LNHDA and CDR2 SQIVND (reference sequence). This CDR3 spans 19 amino acids. V shed 7 bases and J 8 bases; nucleotides not matched to a gene: 20.

The genes are TRBV28 and TRBJ1-4, with a tentative D call TRBD1 (6 bases). This CDR3 region has 16 residues. Germline CDR1 reads MDHEN; CDR2 reads SYDVKM. The ends were cut back, 7 bases at V and 6 bases at J, with 21 bases in the middle. This CDR3 reads CASTTTRGANYEKLFF. The CDR3 DNA follows: TGTGCCAGCACCACTACCCGGGGGGCTAACTATGAAAAACTGTTTTTT.

The count of this clone is one. CDR3 residues: CASSDRPDSYEQYF. CDR3 nucleotide sequence: TGTGCCAGCAGTGATCGGCCAGACAGCTACGAGCAGTACTTC. J is TRBJ2-7 and V is TRBV2, with D maybe TRBD1 (5 bases). The germline V gene encodes CDR1 SNHLY and CDR2 FYNNEI. V gave up 3 bases and J gave up 3 bases, with 12 bases separating them. The CDR3 runs to 14 residues.

This clone was detected once. The chain links TRBV19 to TRBJ2-7, with 9 bases identical to TRBD1. There are 15 residues in the CDR3. Germline trimming cut 6 bases from V and 0 bases from J; bases unmatched to any gene: 6. In germline, CDR1 is LNHDA, CDR2 SQIVND (reference sequence). The CDR3 loop reads CASRAGTGSSYEQYF. In DNA, the CDR3 is TGTGCCAGTAGGGCCGGGACAGGGTCCTCCTACGAGCAGTACTTC.

The chain uses TRBV10-1 and TRBJ2-3; a possible D gene is TRBD1 (5 bases). CDR3 size: 17 residues. Trimming stripped 2 bases from V and 2 bases from J, with 17 bases between. CDR1 is WNHNN, CDR2 SYGVQD, per germline (reference sequence). As DNA, the CDR3 is TGCGCCAGCAGTGAGGTTCGACAGCTTCCTCACACAGATACGCAGTATTTT. It specifies CASSEVRQLPHTDTQYF.

The rearrangement links TRBV18 to TRBJ1-2; D perhaps matches TRBD1 (5 bases). The CDR3 extends over 17 amino acids. Germline V gene lookup returns CDR1 KGHSH and CDR2 LQKENI. The V end was cut by 0 bases, the J end by 5 bases, with 19 bases between. Written as DNA, the CDR3 is TGTGCCAGCTCACCACCTTCGGTGACAGCTTCAGGGTATGGCTACACCTTC. Amino acid sequence: CASSPPSVTASGYGYTF.